The entry below gives a single TCR beta chain sequence along with its context. Clones were sequenced by immunoSEQ multiplex PCR, and TCRdb holds only the in-frame ones, with some missing. The sample yields 60,000 to 80,000 clones, 91% seen once. The data belong to a study of technical replicates of blood from a handful of donors. This sequence originates from a human donor in good health. Some clones in this sample may be carry-over from other donors' samples. Material: PBMCs.

The CDR3 nucleotides read TGTGCCAGCAGCTTAATGGGGACAGGGAGGGGGGAACAGTTCTTC. Protein product: CASSLMGTGRGEQFF. The chain combines TRBV7-3 with TRBJ2-1; 9 nucleotides agree with TRBD1. V gave up 1 base and J gave up 13 bases; unmatched junction bases: 11. This CDR3 contains 15 residues. Looked up from germline, CDR1 is SGHTA and CDR2 is FQGTGA.